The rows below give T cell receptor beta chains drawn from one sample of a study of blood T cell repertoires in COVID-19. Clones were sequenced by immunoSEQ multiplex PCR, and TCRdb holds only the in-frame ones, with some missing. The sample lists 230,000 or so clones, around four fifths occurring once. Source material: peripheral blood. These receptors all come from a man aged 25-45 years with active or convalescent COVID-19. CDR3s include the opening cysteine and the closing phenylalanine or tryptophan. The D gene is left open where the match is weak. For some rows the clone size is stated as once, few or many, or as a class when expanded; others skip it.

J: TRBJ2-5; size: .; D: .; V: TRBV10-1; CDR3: CASSDRVGGEETQYF; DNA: TGCGCCAGCAGTGACCGAGTCGGGGGAGAAGAGACCCAGTACTTC
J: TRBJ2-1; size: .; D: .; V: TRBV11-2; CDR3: CASSSILGYNEQFF; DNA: TGTGCCAGCAGCTCCATCCTAGGATACAATGAGCAGTTCTTC
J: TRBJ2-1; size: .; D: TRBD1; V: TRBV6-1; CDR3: CASSEWALGQGNEQFF; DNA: TGTGCCAGCAGTGAATGGGCTTTGGGACAGGGAAATGAGCAGTTCTTC
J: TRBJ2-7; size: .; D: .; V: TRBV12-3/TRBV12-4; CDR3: CASSLRDEQYF; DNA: TGTGCCAGCAGTTTGAGGGACGAGCAGTACTTC
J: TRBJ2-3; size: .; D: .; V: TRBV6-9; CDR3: CASVPRASCLSTDTQYF; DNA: TGTGCCAGCGTCCCCCGGGCTAGCTGCCTCTCCACAGATACGCAGTATTTT
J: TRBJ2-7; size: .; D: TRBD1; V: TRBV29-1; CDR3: CSVADREWSYEQYF; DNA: TGCAGCGTTGCGGACAGGGAATGGTCCTACGAGCAGTACTTC
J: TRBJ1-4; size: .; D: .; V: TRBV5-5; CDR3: CASSSGGQTSNEKLFF; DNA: TGTGCCAGCAGCTCGGGAGGACAGACCAGTAATGAAAAACTGTTTTTT
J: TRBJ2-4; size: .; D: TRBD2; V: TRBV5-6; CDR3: CASSAGGRGNIQYF; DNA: TGTGCCAGCAGCGCGGGGGGGAGAGGAAACATTCAGTACTTC
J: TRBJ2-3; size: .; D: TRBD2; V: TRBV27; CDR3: CASSTLAGGPSDTQYF; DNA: TGTGCCAGCAGTACACTAGCGGGGGGGCCTTCAGATACGCAGTATTTT
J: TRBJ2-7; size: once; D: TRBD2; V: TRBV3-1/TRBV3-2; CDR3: CASSYSGTSSSEQYF; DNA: TGTGCCAGCAGCTACTCCGGGACTAGCAGTTCCGAGCAGTACTTC
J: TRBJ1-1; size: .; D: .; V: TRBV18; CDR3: CASSPGQKSTEAFF; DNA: TGTGCCAGCTCACCCGGACAGAAAAGTACTGAAGCTTTCTTT
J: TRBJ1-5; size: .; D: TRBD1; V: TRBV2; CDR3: CASRGQGEQPQHF; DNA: TGTGCCAGCAGGGGACAGGGAGAACAGCCCCAGCATTTT
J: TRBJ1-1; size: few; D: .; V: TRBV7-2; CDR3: CASSSHRGGVVEAFF; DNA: TGTGCCAGCAGCTCCCACCGGGGTGGCGTCGTCGAAGCTTTCTTT
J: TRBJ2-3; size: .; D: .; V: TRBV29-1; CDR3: CSVDIYDTDTQYF; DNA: TGCAGCGTTGATATCTACGACACAGATACGCAGTATTTT
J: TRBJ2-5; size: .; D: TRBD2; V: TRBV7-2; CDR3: CASSPGLAGSGETQYF; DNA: TGTGCCAGCAGCCCCGGACTAGCGGGGAGTGGGGAGACCCAGTACTTC
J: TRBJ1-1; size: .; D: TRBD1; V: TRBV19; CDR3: CASSSGTGYMNTEAFF; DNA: TGTGCCAGTAGTTCCGGGACAGGCTATATGAACACTGAAGCTTTCTTT
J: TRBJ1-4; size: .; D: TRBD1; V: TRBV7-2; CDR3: CASSLAGTANEKLFF; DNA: TGTGCCAGCAGCCTGGCCGGGACAGCCAATGAAAAACTGTTTTTT
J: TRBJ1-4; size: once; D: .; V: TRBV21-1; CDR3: CASSRRDRPNEKLFF; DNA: TGTGCCAGCAGCAGGCGGGACAGACCTAATGAAAAACTGTTTTTT
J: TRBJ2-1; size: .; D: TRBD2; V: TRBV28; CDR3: CASSFRGGSYNEQFF; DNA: TGTGCCAGCAGTTTTCGGGGGGGCTCCTACAATGAGCAGTTCTTC
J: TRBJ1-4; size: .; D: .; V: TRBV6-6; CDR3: CASSFRDTNEKLFF; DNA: TGTGCCAGCAGTTTCCGGGACACCAATGAAAAACTGTTTTTT